This T cell receptor beta chain was captured by sequencing in a study of blood T cell repertoires in COVID-19. Study-level background: The study drew acute and convalescent COVID-19 samples from the United States, Italy and Spain. T cells, B-cell-depleted T cells, or PBMCs supplied cDNA or gDNA.

Original data processing: Amplification of reference gene primers was used by the study to estimate nucleated cell counts. Here immunoSEQ multiplex PCR was the method, and the copy in TCRdb shows in-frame clones only, minus some. That table gives V, J and clone size, and the DNA gave D and trimming. The sample records about 59,000 clones, 75% to 95% being singletons. The CDR3 is 15 amino acids. The V gene end was trimmed by 3 bases and the J gene end by 6 bases; junction bases not matched to a gene: 7. Per the germline V gene, CDR1 is SGHRS and CDR2 is YFSETQ. The sample was peripheral blood. The chain joins TRBV5-1 to TRBJ2-1, with TRBD1 matching 9 bases. The clonotype originates from a human donor in a cohort sampled during active COVID-19. In DNA form, the CDR3 reads TGCGCCAGCAGCTCGGGACAGGGTGTTTCCAATGAGCAGTTCTTC. It translates to CASSSGQGVSNEQFF.